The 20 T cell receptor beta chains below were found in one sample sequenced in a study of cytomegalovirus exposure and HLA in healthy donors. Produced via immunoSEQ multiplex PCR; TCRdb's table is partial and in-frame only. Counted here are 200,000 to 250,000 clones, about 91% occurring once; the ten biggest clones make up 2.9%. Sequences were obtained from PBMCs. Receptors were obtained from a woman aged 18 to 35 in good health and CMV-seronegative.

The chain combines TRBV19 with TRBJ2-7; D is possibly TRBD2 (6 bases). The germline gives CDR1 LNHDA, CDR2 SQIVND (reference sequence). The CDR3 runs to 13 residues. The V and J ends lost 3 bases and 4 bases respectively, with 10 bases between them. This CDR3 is CASSIYAGYEQYF. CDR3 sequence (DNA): TGTGCCAGTAGTATCTATGCGGGATACGAGCAGTACTTC.

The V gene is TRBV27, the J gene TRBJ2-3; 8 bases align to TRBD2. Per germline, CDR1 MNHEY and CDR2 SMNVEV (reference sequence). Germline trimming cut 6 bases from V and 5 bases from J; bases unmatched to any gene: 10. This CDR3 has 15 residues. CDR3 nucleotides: TGTGCCAGCAGACCTTCCGGGACTAGAGTAGATACGCAGTATTTT. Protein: CASRPSGTRVDTQYF.

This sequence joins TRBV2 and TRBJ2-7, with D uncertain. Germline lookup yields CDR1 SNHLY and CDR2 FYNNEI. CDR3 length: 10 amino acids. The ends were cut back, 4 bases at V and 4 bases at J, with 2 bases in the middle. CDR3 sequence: CASSAYEQYF. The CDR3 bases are TGTGCCAGCAGTGCGTACGAGCAGTACTTC.

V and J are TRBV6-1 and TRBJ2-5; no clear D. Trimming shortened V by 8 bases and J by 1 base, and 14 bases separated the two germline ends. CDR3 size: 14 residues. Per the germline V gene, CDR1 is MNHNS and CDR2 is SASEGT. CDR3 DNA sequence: TGTGCCAGCTGTGTGGGTAGAGGCCAAGAGACCCAGTACTTC. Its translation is CASCVGRGQETQYF.

The CDR3 region has the DNA TGTGCCAGCAGAGGACAGAGCTCTGGAAACACCATATATTTT. Translation gives CASRGQSSGNTIYF. V usage is TRBV6-1 and J usage is TRBJ1-3, with D maybe TRBD1 (6 bases). Trimming pared 6 bases from V and 0 bases from J, leaving 9 bases between. The germline V gene encodes CDR1 MNHNS and CDR2 SASEGT. CDR3 length equals 14 residues.

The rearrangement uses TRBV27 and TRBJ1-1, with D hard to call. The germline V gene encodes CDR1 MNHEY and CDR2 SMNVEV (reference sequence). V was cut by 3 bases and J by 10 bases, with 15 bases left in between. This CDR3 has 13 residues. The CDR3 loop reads CASSFRGSRSAFF. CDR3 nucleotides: TGTGCCAGCAGTTTTCGAGGGAGCAGGTCAGCTTTCTTT.

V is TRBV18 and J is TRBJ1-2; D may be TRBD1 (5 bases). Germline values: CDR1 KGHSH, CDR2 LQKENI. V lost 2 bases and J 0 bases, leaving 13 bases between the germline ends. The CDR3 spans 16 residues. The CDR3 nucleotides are TGTGCCAGCTCACCAGTCAGGGAGGTTGCTAACTATGGCTACACCTTC. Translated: CASSPVREVANYGYTF.

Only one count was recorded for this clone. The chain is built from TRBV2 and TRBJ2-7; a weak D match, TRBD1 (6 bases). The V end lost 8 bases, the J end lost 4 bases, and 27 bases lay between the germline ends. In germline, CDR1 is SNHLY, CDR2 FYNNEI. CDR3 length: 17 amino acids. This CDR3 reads CASRDVNDRPQVYEQYF. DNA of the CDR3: TGTGCCAGCCGGGATGTGAACGACAGGCCTCAGGTTTACGAGCAGTACTTC. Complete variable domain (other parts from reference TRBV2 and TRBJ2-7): EPEVTQTPSHQVTQMGQEVILRCVPISNHLYFYWYRQILGQKVEFLVSFYNNEISEKSEIFDDQFSVERPDGSNFTLKIRSTKLEDSAMYFCASRDVNDRPQVYEQYFGPGTRLTVT.

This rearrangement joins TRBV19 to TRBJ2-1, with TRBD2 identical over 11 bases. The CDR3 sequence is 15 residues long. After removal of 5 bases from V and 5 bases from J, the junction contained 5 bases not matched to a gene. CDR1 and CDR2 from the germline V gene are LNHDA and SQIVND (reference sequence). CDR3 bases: TGTGCCAGTAGTCCCTATAGCGGGAGGGACAATGAGCAGTTCTTC. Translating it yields CASSPYSGRDNEQFF.

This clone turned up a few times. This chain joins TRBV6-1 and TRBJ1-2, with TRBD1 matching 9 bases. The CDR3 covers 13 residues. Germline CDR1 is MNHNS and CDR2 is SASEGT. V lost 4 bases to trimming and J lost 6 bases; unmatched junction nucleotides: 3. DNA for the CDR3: TGTGCCAGCAGTGTACAGGGGGCGGATGGCTACACCTTC. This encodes CASSVQGADGYTF.

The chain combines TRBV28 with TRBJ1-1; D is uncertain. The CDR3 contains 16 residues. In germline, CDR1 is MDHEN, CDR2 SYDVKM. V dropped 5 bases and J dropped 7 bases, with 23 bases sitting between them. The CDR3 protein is CASSTGRVTGSREAFF. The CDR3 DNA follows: TGTGCCAGCAGTACGGGGAGAGTGACGGGCTCCCGTGAAGCTTTCTTT.

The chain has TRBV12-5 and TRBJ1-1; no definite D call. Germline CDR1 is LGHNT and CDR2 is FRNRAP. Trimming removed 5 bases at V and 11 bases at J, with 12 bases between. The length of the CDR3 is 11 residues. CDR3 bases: TGTGCTAGTGGTCCCGGCCGCAGGGCTTTCTTT. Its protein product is CASGPGRRAFF. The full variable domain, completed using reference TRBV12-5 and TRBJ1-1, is DARVTQTPRHKVTEMGQEVTMRCQPILGHNTVFWYRQTMMQGLELLAYFRNRAPLDDSGMPKDRFSAEMPDATLATLKIQPSEPRDSAVYFCASGPGRRAFFGQGTRLTVV.

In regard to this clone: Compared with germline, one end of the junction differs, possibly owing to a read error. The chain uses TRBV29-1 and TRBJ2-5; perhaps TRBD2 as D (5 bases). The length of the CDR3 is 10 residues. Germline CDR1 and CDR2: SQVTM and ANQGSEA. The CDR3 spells CSVEDGGRDF. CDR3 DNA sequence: TGCAGCGTTGAAGATGGAGGCAGAGACTTC.

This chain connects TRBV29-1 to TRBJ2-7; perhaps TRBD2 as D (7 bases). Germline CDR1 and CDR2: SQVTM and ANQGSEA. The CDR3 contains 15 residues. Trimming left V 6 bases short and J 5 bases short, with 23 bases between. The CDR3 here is CSVDSGELEPHEQYF. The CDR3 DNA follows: TGCAGCGTGGACAGCGGGGAATTAGAACCCCACGAGCAGTACTTC.

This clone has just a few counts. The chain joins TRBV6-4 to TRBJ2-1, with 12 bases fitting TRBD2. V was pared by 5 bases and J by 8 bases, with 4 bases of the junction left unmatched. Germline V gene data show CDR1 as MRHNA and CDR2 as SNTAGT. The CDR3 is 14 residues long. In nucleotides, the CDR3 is TGTGCCAGCAGTCTAGCGGGAGGGACGGATGAGCAGTTCTTC. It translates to CASSLAGGTDEQFF.

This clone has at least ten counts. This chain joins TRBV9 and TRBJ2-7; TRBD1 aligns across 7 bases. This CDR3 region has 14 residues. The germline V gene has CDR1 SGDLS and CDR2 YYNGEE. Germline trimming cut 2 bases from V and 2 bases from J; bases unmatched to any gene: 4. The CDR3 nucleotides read TGTGCCAGCAGCGTGGGACAGAGTACCTACGAGCAGTACTTC. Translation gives CASSVGQSTYEQYF.

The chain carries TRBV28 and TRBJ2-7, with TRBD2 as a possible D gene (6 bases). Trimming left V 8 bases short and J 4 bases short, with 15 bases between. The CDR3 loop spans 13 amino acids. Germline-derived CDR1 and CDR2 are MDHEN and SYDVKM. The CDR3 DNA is TGTGCCAGCGCCGGGGGTGGGGGATACGAGCAGTACTTC. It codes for CASAGGGGYEQYF.

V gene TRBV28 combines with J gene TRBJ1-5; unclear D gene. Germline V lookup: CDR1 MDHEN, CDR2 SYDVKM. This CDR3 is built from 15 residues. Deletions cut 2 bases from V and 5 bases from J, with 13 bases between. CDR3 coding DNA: TGTGCCAGCAGTTTACTTCGGCTTCGGGATCAGCCCCAGCATTTT. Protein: CASSLLRLRDQPQHF.

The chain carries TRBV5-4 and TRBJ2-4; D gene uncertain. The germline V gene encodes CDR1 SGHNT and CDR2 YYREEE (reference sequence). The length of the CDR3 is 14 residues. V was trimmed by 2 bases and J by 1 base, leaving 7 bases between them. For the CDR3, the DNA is TGTGCCAGCAGCTTCGGGTTGGCCAAAAACATTCAGTACTTC. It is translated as CASSFGLAKNIQYF.

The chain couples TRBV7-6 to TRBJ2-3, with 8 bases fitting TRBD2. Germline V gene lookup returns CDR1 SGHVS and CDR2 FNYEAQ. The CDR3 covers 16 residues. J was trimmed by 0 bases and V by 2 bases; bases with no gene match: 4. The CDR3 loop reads CASSLLASGSTDTQYF. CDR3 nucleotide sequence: TGTGCCAGCAGCTTATTGGCTAGCGGGAGCACAGATACGCAGTATTTT.